This T cell receptor beta chain was obtained from a study of blood T cells in healthy people across ages. As for this clonotype: What it recognizes is unknown.

V was clipped by 2 bases and J by 1 base; unmatched bases: 2. Germline assignment: CDR1 SGHKS and CDR2 YYEKEE (reference sequence). The CDR3 runs to 15 residues. Study-wide points: Long-lived and aged donors differed, with more naive CD4+ cells and higher diversity in the long-lived.

It was with a sample-barcoded 5' primer and a J-beta primer mix that a second PCR of roughly 7 to 12 cycles was run. Paired-end reads containing CDR3 totaled no fewer than 2.5 million for each sample. TCRdb reanalysed the 5' RACE reads using MiXCR and keeps one entry per CDR3 protein. The sample has some 890,000 distinct CDR3 sequences, almost 30% seen once. These data were also reused for a study on T cells of mothers and their children. As reported in that work: For each mother, over 10 million TCR beta CDR3 reads were obtained, and for each child, approximately 3 million. Related mother-child pairs showed slightly higher but non-significant overlap than unrelated pairs.

The V call is TRBV5-5, the J call TRBJ2-1, with TRBD1 matching over 8 bases. The material sequenced was blood. The receptor comes from a woman aged 40 to 50 in good health. The CDR3: CASSFWTGSYNEQFF. The CDR3 bases are TGTGCCAGCAGCTTTTGGACAGGGTCCTACAATGAGCAGTTCTTC.